These 30 T cell receptor beta chains were sequenced from one sample in a study of blood T cell repertoires in COVID-19. The data were produced by immunoSEQ multiplex PCR, yet TCRdb's version contains in-frame clones alone and is incomplete. This table holds under 350,000 clones, 65% to 90% found once. Material: peripheral blood. Receptors originate from a human donor in a cohort sampled during active COVID-19.

This clone has a count of ten or more. This chain links TRBV6-5 with TRBJ1-5, with a weak D call TRBD1 (5 bases). Germline loops: CDR1 MNHEY, CDR2 SVGAGI. V was clipped by 6 bases and J by 2 bases, with 14 bases between them. The CDR3 length is 15 residues. The CDR3 is CASRVRQGGNQPQHF. The CDR3 DNA is TGTGCCAGCAGGGTGAGGCAGGGCGGCAATCAGCCCCAGCATTTT.

The V and J genes are TRBV3-1 (or the pseudogene TRBV3-2) and TRBJ1-2; the D is unclear. V lost 2 bases, J lost 0 bases, and 13 bases lay in between. Germline V CDR1 and CDR2: LGHDT, YNNKEL (reference sequence). This CDR3 contains 16 residues. In DNA, the CDR3 is TGTGCCAGCAGCCAATATGGTCAGATAACTAACTATGGCTACACCTTC. It yields the protein CASSQYGQITNYGYTF.

The chain is built from TRBV5-1 and TRBJ2-7; 9 nucleotides align to TRBD2. Germline V gene sequence: CDR1 SGHRS, CDR2 YFSETQ. The CDR3 is made up of 13 amino acids. With 7 bases clipped from V and 6 bases from J, the junction kept 8 bases outside the gene matches. CDR3: CASRRGGAGEQYF. The CDR3 coding sequence is TGCGCCAGCCGCCGCGGGGGGGCGGGCGAGCAGTACTTC.

The chain recombines TRBV15 with TRBJ2-7; 7 bases match TRBD1. With V trimmed by 2 bases and J by 2 bases, 3 bases remained unmatched. The CDR3 consists of 14 residues. Germline values: CDR1 LNHNV, CDR2 YYDKDF (reference sequence). The CDR3 DNA sequence: TGTGCCACCAGCAGAAGACAGGGTACCTACGAGCAGTACTTC. It encodes CATSRRQGTYEQYF.

The chain recombines TRBV15 with TRBJ2-3; D is possibly TRBD1 (6 bases). Germline V gives CDR1 LNHNV, CDR2 YYDKDF (reference sequence). This CDR3 is 15 amino acids long. The V gene lost 3 bases and the J gene lost 1 base, with 11 bases spanning the gap. CDR3 protein: CATSSRRTGTDTQYF. CDR3 bases: TGTGCCACCAGCAGTCGGCGGACAGGCACAGATACGCAGTATTTT.

The chain recombines TRBV7-9 with TRBJ1-1; TRBD1 is a possible D gene (6 bases). This CDR3 comprises 11 residues. V was trimmed by 4 bases and J by 11 bases, leaving 11 bases between them. Germline assignment: CDR1 SEHNR and CDR2 FQNEAQ (reference sequence). CDR3 amino acids: CASSYQGLAFF. CDR3 nucleotides: TGTGCCAGCAGCTATCAGGGGTTGGCTTTCTTT.

The J gene is TRBJ1-1, the V gene TRBV5-4; D is unclear. This CDR3 is built from 12 residues. Germline CDR1 and CDR2: SGHNT and YYREEE (reference sequence). Trimming took off 2 bases at V and 3 bases at J, with 5 bases between the two ends. In nucleotides, the CDR3 is TGTGCCAGCAGCTTTTTATACACTGAAGCTTTCTTT. It is translated as CASSFLYTEAFF.

The V and J genes are TRBV30 and TRBJ1-2; D might be TRBD1 (5 bases). Germline values: CDR1 GTSNPN, CDR2 SVGIG (reference sequence). The ends were cut back, 0 bases at V and 12 bases at J, with 11 bases in the middle. The CDR3 sequence is 11 residues long. CDR3 protein: CAWSVGGKDTF. CDR3 nucleotide sequence: TGTGCCTGGAGTGTGGGGGGGAAGGACACCTTC.

The V and J genes are TRBV7-2 and TRBJ2-1; 7 bases line up with TRBD1. The CDR3 consists of 16 residues. Per the germline V gene, CDR1 is SGHTA and CDR2 is FQGNSA. After removal of 3 bases from V and 2 bases from J, the junction contained 7 bases not matched to a gene. The CDR3 DNA sequence: TGTGCCAGCAGCTTTACCGGGACAGATCCCTACAATGAGCAGTTCTTC. Amino acid sequence: CASSFTGTDPYNEQFF. The variable domain in full, with the rest retrieved from reference TRBV7-2 and TRBJ2-1, is GAGVSQSPSNKVTEKGKDVELRCDPISGHTALYWYRQSLGQGLEFLIYFQGNSAPDKSGLPSDRFSAERTGGSVSTLTIQRTQQEDSAVYLCASSFTGTDPYNEQFFGPGTRLTVL.

The V and J genes are TRBV3-1 (or the pseudogene TRBV3-2) and TRBJ1-2; 7 bases fit TRBD1. CDR1 and CDR2 (germline): LGHDT, YNNKEL (reference sequence). The V gene end was trimmed by 1 base and the J gene end by 5 bases; junction bases not matched to a gene: 10. The CDR3 is 16 amino acids. The CDR3 is CASSQVRGSLSYGYTF. The CDR3 DNA sequence: TGTGCCAGCAGCCAAGTCAGGGGGTCTCTCTCTTATGGCTACACCTTC.

The chain's CDR3 is CASSPWTGPGYTF. CDR3 in DNA: TGTGCCAGCAGCCCTTGGACAGGGCCTGGCTACACCTTC. The chain has TRBV3-1 (or the pseudogene TRBV3-2) and TRBJ1-2, with 8 positions matching TRBD1. Germline CDR1 is LGHDT and CDR2 is YNNKEL (reference sequence). The CDR3 is made up of 13 amino acids. The trim removed 4 bases at V and 7 bases at J, leaving 5 bases unmatched.

The V gene is TRBV7-9, the J gene TRBJ1-2; 8 bases map to TRBD1. Germline CDR1 reads SEHNR; CDR2 reads FQNEAQ (reference sequence). The CDR3 consists of 15 residues. The trim removed 5 bases at V and 4 bases at J, leaving 9 bases unmatched. This chain's CDR3 is CASSRLGTGLYGYTF. The CDR3 DNA is TGTGCCAGCAGCAGACTCGGGACAGGACTCTATGGCTACACCTTC.

The genes are TRBV15 and TRBJ1-2, with a tentative D call TRBD1 (6 bases). The CDR3 is 15 residues long. V was pared by 5 bases and J by 0 bases, with 13 bases between. Germline CDR1 and CDR2: LNHNV and YYDKDF (reference sequence). CDR3 DNA: TGTGCCACCAGCCCCGGGACACTAACTAACTATGGCTACACCTTC. Translated, it gives CATSPGTLTNYGYTF.

The chain joins TRBV7-9 to TRBJ2-2; TRBD2 agrees at 7 bases. The V gene's germline CDR1 is SEHNR and CDR2 FQNEAQ (reference sequence). The CDR3 totals 16 residues. V was pared by 4 bases and J by 2 bases, with 7 bases of the junction left unmatched. Written as DNA, the CDR3 is TGTGCCAGCAGCTCGGGCCGGGGGGATAACACCGGGGAGCTGTTTTTT. It yields the protein CASSSGRGDNTGELFF.

The chain has TRBV4-1 and TRBJ1-5; possible D gene TRBD1, 6 bases. Germline lookup yields CDR1 MGHRA and CDR2 YSYEKL. V dropped 1 base and J dropped 1 base, with 11 bases sitting between them. The CDR3 is 16 amino acids. CDR3 sequence reads: CASSQGSGESNQPQHF. CDR3 sequence (DNA): TGCGCCAGCAGCCAAGGATCAGGGGAAAGCAATCAGCCCCAGCATTTT.

The chain uses TRBV6-5 and TRBJ1-2; 7 nucleotides match TRBD1. The germline V gene has CDR1 MNHEY and CDR2 SVGAGI. CDR3 length equals 14 residues. V lost 6 bases and J lost 4; bases outside the gene matches: 8. CDR3 coding DNA: TGTGCCAGCAGCGTGAGGGGACAGTCCTATGGCTACACCTTC. Protein sequence: CASSVRGQSYGYTF.

This clone was found a few times. The chain employs TRBV5-1 and TRBJ1-6; no definite D call. This CDR3 comprises 14 residues. The germline V gene encodes CDR1 SGHRS and CDR2 YFSETQ. V dropped 0 bases and J dropped 10 bases, with 11 bases sitting between them. The CDR3: CASSLGSLGSPLHF. CDR3 nucleotides: TGCGCCAGCAGCTTGGGCAGCCTAGGATCACCCCTCCACTTT.

This chain uses TRBV6-1 with TRBJ1-3; TRBD1 is a possible D gene (5 bases). The V gene lost 3 bases and the J gene lost 0 bases, with 9 bases spanning the gap. This CDR3 spans 15 amino acids. The germline gives CDR1 MNHNS, CDR2 SASEGT. The CDR3 protein is CASSDLQGSGNTIYF. CDR3 coding DNA: TGTGCCAGCAGTGACCTCCAGGGCTCTGGAAACACCATATATTTT.

The chain has TRBV9 and TRBJ2-6; TRBD2 is a possible D gene (7 bases). The CDR3 covers 15 residues. The germline gives CDR1 SGDLS, CDR2 YYNGEE. Trimming removed 3 bases at V and 2 bases at J, with 9 bases between. The CDR3 loop is CASSAGGTGANVLTF. In DNA form, the CDR3 reads TGTGCCAGCAGCGCGGGGGGCACTGGGGCCAACGTCCTGACTTTC.

The chain has TRBV24-1 and TRBJ1-2; D might be TRBD1 (6 bases). CDR3 length: 13 residues. Germline values: CDR1 KGHDR, CDR2 SFDVKD. V was clipped by 3 bases and J by 7 bases, with 11 bases between them. CDR3 amino acids: CATSDPQGVGYTF. CDR3 DNA sequence: TGTGCCACCAGTGATCCACAGGGAGTTGGCTACACCTTC.

The chain employs TRBV24-1 and TRBJ1-2; D is unresolved. There are 13 residues in the CDR3. Germline CDR1 is KGHDR and CDR2 is SFDVKD. V was shortened by 5 bases and J by 4 bases, with 10 bases between the two germline ends. DNA for the CDR3: TGTGCCACCAGTGTGGACGGGAGCTATGGCTACACCTTC. This gives the protein CATSVDGSYGYTF.

This chain uses TRBV18 with TRBJ1-4, with D unclear. Per the germline V gene, CDR1 is KGHSH and CDR2 is LQKENI. The CDR3 is made up of 16 amino acids. V was shortened by 0 bases and J by 4 bases, with 12 bases between the two germline ends. CDR3 nucleotides: TGTGCCAGCTCACCACCTTCATCGGGTCGTAATGAAAAACTGTTTTTT. It encodes CASSPPSSGRNEKLFF.

Many counts were recorded for this clone. The chain uses TRBV28 and TRBJ1-5; TRBD1 might be the D (5 bases). V was trimmed by 5 bases and J by 2 bases, leaving 22 bases between them. Germline CDR1 MDHEN, CDR2 SYDVKM. The CDR3 loop spans 18 amino acids. The CDR3: CASSPIPGRGDGNQPQHF. CDR3 in DNA: TGTGCCAGCAGTCCGATACCCGGGAGGGGAGACGGCAATCAGCCCCAGCATTTT.

The chain links TRBV6-4 to TRBJ2-1; 15 nucleotides align to TRBD2. The V gene end was trimmed by 3 bases and the J gene end by 8 bases; junction bases not matched to a gene: 14. This CDR3 is built from 19 residues. Per germline, CDR1 MRHNA and CDR2 SNTAGT. CDR3 region: CASSEFLIGTSGGSDEQFF. The CDR3, as DNA: TGTGCCAGCAGTGAGTTTCTAATAGGGACTAGCGGGGGGTCGGATGAGCAGTTCTTC.

The CDR3 loop is CASSPGGGQLLEKLFF. The CDR3 DNA reads TGTGCCAGCTCACCGGGGGGGGGCCAACTCCTGGAAAAACTGTTTTTT. This chain connects TRBV18 to TRBJ1-4, with D tentatively TRBD1 (6 bases). The germline gives CDR1 KGHSH, CDR2 LQKENI. The CDR3 extends over 16 amino acids. Trimming cost V 3 bases and J 8 bases, with 19 bases left between them.

The chain couples TRBV6-5 to TRBJ2-2; weak D call: TRBD2 (6 bases). CDR3 length: 14 residues. The germline gives CDR1 MNHEY, CDR2 SVGAGI. Trimming stripped 2 bases from V and 8 bases from J, with 12 bases between. Written as DNA, the CDR3 is TGTGCCAGCAGTTACGGGGGACTCTTAGGGGAGCTGTTTTTT. Residues: CASSYGGLLGELFF.

The genes are TRBV3-1 (or the pseudogene TRBV3-2) and TRBJ1-2, with unresolved D. Germline V gene lookup returns CDR1 LGHDT and CDR2 YNNKEL (reference sequence). The CDR3 contains 13 residues. Trimming pared 7 bases from V and 4 bases from J, leaving 13 bases between. This CDR3 reads CASTANLGYGYTF. The CDR3 DNA sequence: TGTGCCAGCACGGCGAATCTAGGCTATGGCTACACCTTC.

The rearrangement uses TRBV20-1 and TRBJ1-1; D is possibly TRBD1 (6 bases). This CDR3 comprises 15 residues. The V end lost 3 bases, the J end lost 0 bases, and 14 bases lay between the germline ends. Germline V gives CDR1 DFQATT, CDR2 SNEGSKA (reference sequence). CDR3 protein: CSASPRTAVNTEAFF. The DNA of the CDR3 is TGCAGTGCTAGTCCCAGGACAGCTGTGAACACTGAAGCTTTCTTT.

The V and J genes are TRBV6-5 and TRBJ1-1; 10 bases are a match to TRBD1. V shed 4 bases and J 4 bases; nucleotides not matched to a gene: 9. The CDR3 loop spans 16 amino acids. The germline V gene encodes CDR1 MNHEY and CDR2 SVGAGI. The CDR3 sequence is CASSFTRTGGITEAFF. As DNA, the CDR3 is TGTGCCAGCAGTTTCACACGGACAGGGGGTATCACTGAAGCTTTCTTT.

This clone was counted once. The chain couples TRBV9 to TRBJ2-1; TRBD2 agrees at 8 bases. This CDR3 spans 13 amino acids. The junction had 5 bases not matched to a gene; V was cut back by 3 bases and J by 9 bases. Germline loops: CDR1 SGDLS, CDR2 YYNGEE. CDR3 in DNA: TGTGCCAGCAGCGGACTAGCGCGGGCTGAGCAGTTCTTC. Translation: CASSGLARAEQFF.